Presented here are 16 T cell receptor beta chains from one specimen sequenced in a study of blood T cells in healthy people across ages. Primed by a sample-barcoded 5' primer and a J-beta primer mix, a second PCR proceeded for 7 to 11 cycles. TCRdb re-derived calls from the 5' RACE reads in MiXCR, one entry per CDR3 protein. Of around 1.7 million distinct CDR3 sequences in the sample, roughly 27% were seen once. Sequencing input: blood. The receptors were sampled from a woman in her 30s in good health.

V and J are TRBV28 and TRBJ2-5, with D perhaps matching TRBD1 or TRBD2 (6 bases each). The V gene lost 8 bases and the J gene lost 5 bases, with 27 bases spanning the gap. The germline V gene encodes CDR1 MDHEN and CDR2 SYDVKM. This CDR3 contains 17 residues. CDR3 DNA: TGTGCCAGCTTCTCTAGGCGTGCGGAGGGGGTAGTGGAGACCCAGTACTTC. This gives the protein CASFSRRAEGVVETQYF.

CDR3 DNA: TGTGCCAGCAGCTTAACGGGGACAGGGGTGGCTTTCTTT. Protein product: CASSLTGTGVAFF. V and J are TRBV7-3 and TRBJ1-1; 10 positions match TRBD1. From germline, CDR1 is SGHTA and CDR2 FQGTGA. The CDR3 has 13 residues. V lost 0 bases and J lost 11; bases outside the gene matches: 3.

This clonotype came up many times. The CDR3 DNA reads as TGCGCCAGCAGTCAACTAGATGTGAAAGATACGCAGTATTTT. It encodes CASSQLDVKDTQYF. The chain joins TRBV10-2 to TRBJ2-3; D is perhaps TRBD2 (5 bases). CDR3 length: 14 amino acids. Trimming pared 5 bases from V and 5 bases from J, leaving 14 bases between. From germline, CDR1 is WSHSY and CDR2 SAAADI.

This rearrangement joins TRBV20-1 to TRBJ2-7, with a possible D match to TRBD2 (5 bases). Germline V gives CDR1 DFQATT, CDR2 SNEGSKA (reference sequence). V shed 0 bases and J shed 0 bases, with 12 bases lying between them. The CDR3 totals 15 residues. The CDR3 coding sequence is TGCAGTGCTAGAGATCCGGACTCTAGCTCCTACGAGCAGTACTTC. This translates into CSARDPDSSSYEQYF.

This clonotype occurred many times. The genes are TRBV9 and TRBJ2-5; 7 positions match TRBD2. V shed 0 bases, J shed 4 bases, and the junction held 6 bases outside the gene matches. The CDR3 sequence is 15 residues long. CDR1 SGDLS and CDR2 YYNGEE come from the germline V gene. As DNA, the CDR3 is TGTGCCAGCAGCGTAGCCAGCGGGGCTCTAGAGACCCAGTACTTC. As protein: CASSVASGALETQYF.

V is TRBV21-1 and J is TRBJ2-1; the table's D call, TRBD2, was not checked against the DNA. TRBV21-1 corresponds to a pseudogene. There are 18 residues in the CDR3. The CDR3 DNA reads TGTGCCAGCAACAAACGGTTTCAGGAGCGGAAATCCTACAATGAGCAGTTCTTC. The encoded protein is CASNKRFQERKSYNEQFF.

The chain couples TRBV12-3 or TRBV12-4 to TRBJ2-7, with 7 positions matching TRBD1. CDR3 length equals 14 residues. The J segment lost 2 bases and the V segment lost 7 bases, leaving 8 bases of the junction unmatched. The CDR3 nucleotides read TGTGCCAGCAATGTACAGGGGTATACCTACGAGCAGTACTTC. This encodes CASNVQGYTYEQYF.

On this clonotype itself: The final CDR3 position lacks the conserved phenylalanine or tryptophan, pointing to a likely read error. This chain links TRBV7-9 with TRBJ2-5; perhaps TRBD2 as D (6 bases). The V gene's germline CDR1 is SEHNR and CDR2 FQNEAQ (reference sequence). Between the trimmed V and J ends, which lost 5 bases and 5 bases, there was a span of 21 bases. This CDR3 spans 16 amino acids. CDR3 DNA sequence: TGTGCCAGCAGCAACCGGATCGGGGGATTCCGGGAGACCCAGTACTTA. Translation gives CASSNRIGGFRETQYL.

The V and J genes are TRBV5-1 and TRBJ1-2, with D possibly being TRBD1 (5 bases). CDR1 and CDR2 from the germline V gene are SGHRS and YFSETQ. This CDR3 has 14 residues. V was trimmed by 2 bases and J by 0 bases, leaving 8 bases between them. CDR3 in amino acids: CASSLGESNYGYTF. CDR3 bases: TGCGCCAGCAGCTTAGGGGAGTCTAACTATGGCTACACCTTC.

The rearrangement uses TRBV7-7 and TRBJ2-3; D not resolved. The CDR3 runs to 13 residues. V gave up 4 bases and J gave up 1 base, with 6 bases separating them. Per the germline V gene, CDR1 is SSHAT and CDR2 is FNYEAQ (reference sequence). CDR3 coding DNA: TGTGCCAGCAGCTCCGCAGGCACAGATACGCAGTATTTT. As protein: CASSSAGTDTQYF.

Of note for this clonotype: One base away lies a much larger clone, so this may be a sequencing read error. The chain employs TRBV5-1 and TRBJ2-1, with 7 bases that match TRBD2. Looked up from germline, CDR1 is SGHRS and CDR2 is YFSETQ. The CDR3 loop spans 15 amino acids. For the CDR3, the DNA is TGCGCCGGCAGCTTGGTCTCAGCGGGGCAGAGGGAGCAGTTCTTC. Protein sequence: CAGSLVSAGQREQFF.

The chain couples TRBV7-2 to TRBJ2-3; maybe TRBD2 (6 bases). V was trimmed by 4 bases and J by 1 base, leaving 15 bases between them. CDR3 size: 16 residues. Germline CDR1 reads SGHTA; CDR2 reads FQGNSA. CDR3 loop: CASSYLRTTRTDTQYF. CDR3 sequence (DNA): TGTGCCAGCAGCTACTTGAGGACTACCCGCACAGATACGCAGTATTTT.

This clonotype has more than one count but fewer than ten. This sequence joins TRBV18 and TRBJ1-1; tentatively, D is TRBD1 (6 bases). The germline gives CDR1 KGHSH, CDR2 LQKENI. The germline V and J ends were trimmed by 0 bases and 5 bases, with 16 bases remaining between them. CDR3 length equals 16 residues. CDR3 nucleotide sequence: TGTGCCAGCTCACCACCGGGCAGGGGAATGGGGACTGAAGCTTTCTTT. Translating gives CASSPPGRGMGTEAFF.

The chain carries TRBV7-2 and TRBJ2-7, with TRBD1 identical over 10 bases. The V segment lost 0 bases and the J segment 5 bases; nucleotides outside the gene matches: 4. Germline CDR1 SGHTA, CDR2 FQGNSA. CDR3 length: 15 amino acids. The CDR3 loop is CASSLALTGGHEQYF. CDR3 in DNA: TGTGCCAGCAGCTTAGCATTGACAGGGGGCCACGAGCAGTACTTC.

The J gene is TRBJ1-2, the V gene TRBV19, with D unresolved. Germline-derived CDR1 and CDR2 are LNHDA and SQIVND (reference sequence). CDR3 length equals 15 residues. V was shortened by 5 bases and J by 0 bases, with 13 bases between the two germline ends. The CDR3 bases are TGTGCCAGTAGTTTCGGGATTTTGGCTAACTATGGCTACACCTTC. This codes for CASSFGILANYGYTF.

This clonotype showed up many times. The CDR3 region is CAISGQGQETQYF. DNA for the CDR3: TGTGCCATCAGTGGTCAGGGACAAGAGACCCAGTACTTC. The V and J genes are TRBV10-3 and TRBJ2-5, with D perhaps TRBD1 (5 bases). The V and J ends lost 4 bases and 2 bases respectively, with 8 bases between them. CDR1 ENHRY and CDR2 SYGVKD come from the germline V gene. This CDR3 comprises 13 residues.